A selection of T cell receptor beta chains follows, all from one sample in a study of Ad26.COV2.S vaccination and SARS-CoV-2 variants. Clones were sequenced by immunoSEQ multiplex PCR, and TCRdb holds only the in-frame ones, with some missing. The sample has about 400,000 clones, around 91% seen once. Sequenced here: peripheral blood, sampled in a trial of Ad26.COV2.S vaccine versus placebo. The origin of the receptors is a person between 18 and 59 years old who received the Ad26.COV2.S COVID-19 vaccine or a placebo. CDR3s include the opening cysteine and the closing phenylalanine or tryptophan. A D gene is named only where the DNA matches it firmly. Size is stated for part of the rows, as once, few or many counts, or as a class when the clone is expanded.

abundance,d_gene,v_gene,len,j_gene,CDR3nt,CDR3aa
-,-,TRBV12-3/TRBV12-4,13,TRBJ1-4,TGTGCCAGCGCAAGGGGTACTAATGAAAAACTGTTTTTT,CASARGTNEKLFF
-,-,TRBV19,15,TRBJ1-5,TGTGCCAGTAGTTCAGGGAGAGGAGGCAATCAGCCCCAGCATTTT,CASSSGRGGNQPQHF
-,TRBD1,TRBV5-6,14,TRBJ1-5,TGTGCCAGCAGCAGAGGACAGGGCCAACAGCCCCAGCATTTT,CASSRGQGQQPQHF
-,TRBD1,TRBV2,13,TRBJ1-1,TGTGCCAGTCGACAGGGTGAAAACACTGAAGCTTTCTTT,CASRQGENTEAFF
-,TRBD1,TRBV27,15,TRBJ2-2,TGTGCCAGCAGTTTCGGGACAGCGAACACCGGGGAGCTGTTTTTT,CASSFGTANTGELFF
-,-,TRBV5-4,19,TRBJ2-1,TGTGCCAGCAGCTTGGCCAGAGGGAGCGGCCTGGGGGCCTACAATGAGCAGTTCTTC,CASSLARGSGLGAYNEQFF
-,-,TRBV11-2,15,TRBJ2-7,TGTGCCAGCAGCCAGGGGGGGTACAGCTCCTACGAGCAGTACTTC,CASSQGGYSSYEQYF
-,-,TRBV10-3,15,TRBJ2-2,TGTGCCATCAAAGGGGCACGACCGAACACCGGGGAGCTGTTTTTT,CAIKGARPNTGELFF
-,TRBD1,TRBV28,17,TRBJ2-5,TGTGCCAGCAGTTCTCATCGGACAGGGGGTATAGAAGAGACCCAGTACTTC,CASSSHRTGGIEETQYF
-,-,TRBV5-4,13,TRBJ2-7,TGTGCCAGCAGCTTGTCCAGGGAAAACGAGCAGTACTTC,CASSLSRENEQYF
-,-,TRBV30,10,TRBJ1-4,TGTGCCTGGGGGAATGAAAAACTGTTTTTT,CAWGNEKLFF
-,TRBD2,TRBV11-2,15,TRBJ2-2,TGTGCCAGCAGCTTCTTTCGGCGGGAGGGCGGGGAGCTGTTTTTT,CASSFFRREGGELFF
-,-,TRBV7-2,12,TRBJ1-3,TGTGCCAGCAGCTTAACCCGAAACACCATATATTTT,CASSLTRNTIYF
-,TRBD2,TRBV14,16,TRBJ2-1,TGTGCCAGCAGCCAGGTTATAGCGGGAGGGCCCAATGAGCAGTTCTTC,CASSQVIAGGPNEQFF
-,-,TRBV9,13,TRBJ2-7,TGTGCCAGCAGCGCGACAGGAACCTACGAGCAGTACTTC,CASSATGTYEQYF
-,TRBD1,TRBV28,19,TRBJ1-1,TGTGCCAGCAGTTTACGGGGATGGACAGGGCGGAGATCGGCCACTGAAGCTTTCTTT,CASSLRGWTGRRSATEAFF
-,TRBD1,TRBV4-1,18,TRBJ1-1,TGCGCCAGCAGCCAAGAGAAGGTTAGGCGGACAGGGGGTCTAAAAGCTTTCTTT,CASSQEKVRRTGGLKAFF
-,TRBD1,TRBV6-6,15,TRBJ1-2,TGTGCCAGCAGTTACTCCGACAGGGAGTCCTATGGCTACACCTTC,CASSYSDRESYGYTF
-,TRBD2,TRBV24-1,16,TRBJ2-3,TGTGCCACCAGTGATCCAGGACTAGCGGGAGTAGATACGCAGTATTTT,CATSDPGLAGVDTQYF
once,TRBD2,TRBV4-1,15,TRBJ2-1,TGCGCCAGCAGCTCCACGACGGGGGGCTACAATGAGCAGTTCTTC,CASSSTTGGYNEQFF
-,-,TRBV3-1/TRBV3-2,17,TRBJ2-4,TGTGCCAGCAGCCAAGGGGGGAACTTCCTAGCCAAAAACATTCAGTACTTC,CASSQGGNFLAKNIQYF
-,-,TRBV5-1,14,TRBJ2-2,TGCGCCAGCAGCTCGGGAGCGAGCACCGGGGAGCTGTTTTTT,CASSSGASTGELFF
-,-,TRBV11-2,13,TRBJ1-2,TGTGCCAGCAGCTTAGATCCAGGGGCTGGCTACACCTTC,CASSLDPGAGYTF
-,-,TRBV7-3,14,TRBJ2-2,TGTGCCAGCAGCTTAGTCCGGAACACCGGGGAGCTGTTTTTT,CASSLVRNTGELFF
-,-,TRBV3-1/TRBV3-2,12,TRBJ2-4,TGTGCCAGCAGAGGGGCCAAAAACATTCAGTACTTC,CASRGAKNIQYF
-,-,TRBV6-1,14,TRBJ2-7,TGTGCCAGCAGTGAATTTGGGGAGTTCTACGAGCAGTACTTC,CASSEFGEFYEQYF
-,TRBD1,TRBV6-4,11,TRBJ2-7,TGTGCCAGCATTCACAGGGGCGGGCAGTACTTC,CASIHRGGQYF
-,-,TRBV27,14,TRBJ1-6,TGTGCCAGCAGCTTTATTGTCGGTAATTCACCCCTCCACTTT,CASSFIVGNSPLHF
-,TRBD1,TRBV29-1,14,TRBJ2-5,TGCAGCGTTGAGGAGGACAGGGGGCCGGAGACCCAGTACTTC,CSVEEDRGPETQYF
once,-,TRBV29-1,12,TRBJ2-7,TGCAGCGTTGTAATCAGGGAGAGCGAGCAGTACTTC,CSVVIRESEQYF
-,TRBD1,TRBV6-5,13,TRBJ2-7,TGTGCCAGCAGACCCGGGACAGGGAGAGAGCAGTACTTC,CASRPGTGREQYF
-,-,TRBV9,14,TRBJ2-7,TGTGCCAGCAGCCCAGCATCAGGGTCCCGGGAACAGTACTTC,CASSPASGSREQYF
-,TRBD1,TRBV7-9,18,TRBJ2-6,TGTGCCAGCAGCTTACGGGGCAGGGGGACCTCTGGGGCCAACGTCCTGACTTTC,CASSLRGRGTSGANVLTF
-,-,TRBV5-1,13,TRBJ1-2,TGCGCCAGCAGCTTGGGCACAGGGTTTGGCTACACCTTC,CASSLGTGFGYTF
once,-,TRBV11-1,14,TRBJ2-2,TGTGCCAGCAGGGGCAGGGGGAACACCGGGGAGCTGTTTTTT,CASRGRGNTGELFF
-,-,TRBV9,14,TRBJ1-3,TGTGCCAGCAGCGTAGGAGATTGGAGAAACACCATATATTTT,CASSVGDWRNTIYF
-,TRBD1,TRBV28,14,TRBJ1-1,TGTGCCAGCAGAGCGACAGGGGGCTTGTCTGAAGCTTTCTTT,CASRATGGLSEAFF
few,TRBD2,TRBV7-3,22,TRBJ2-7,TGTGCCAGCAGCTTAAAGTGGCAGTGGGGTCTACCCGCGGGAGGGCCCTCCTACGAGCAGTACTTC,CASSLKWQWGLPAGGPSYEQYF
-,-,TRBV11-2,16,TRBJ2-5,TGTGCCAGCAGCTTAGAGTGGGGGGGCGGCCAAGAGACCCAGTACTTC,CASSLEWGGGQETQYF
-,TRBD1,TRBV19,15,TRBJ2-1,TGTGCCAGTACCCTCGACAGGGGTTCCTACAATGAGCAGTTCTTC,CASTLDRGSYNEQFF
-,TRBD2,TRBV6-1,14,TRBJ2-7,TGTGCCAGCAGTGAAGCAGGCGGGAGTTTCGAGCAGTACTTC,CASSEAGGSFEQYF
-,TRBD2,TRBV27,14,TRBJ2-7,TGTGCCAGCGGTAGCGCGGGAGGCTCCTACGAGCAGTACTTC,CASGSAGGSYEQYF
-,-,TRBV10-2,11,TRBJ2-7,TGCGCCAGCAGTGAGTCATACGAGCAGTACTTC,CASSESYEQYF
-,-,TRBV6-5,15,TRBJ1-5,TGTGCCAGCAGTCTCACAGGGAACCCTGGTGCGCCCCAGCATTTT,CASSLTGNPGAPQHF
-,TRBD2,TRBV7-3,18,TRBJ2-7,TGTGCCAGCAGCTTAACTTTGGAGACTAGCGGACCATTTTACGAGCAGTACTTC,CASSLTLETSGPFYEQYF
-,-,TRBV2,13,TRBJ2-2,TGTGCCAGTCAACAAGAGAACACCGGGGAGCTGTTTTTT,CASQQENTGELFF
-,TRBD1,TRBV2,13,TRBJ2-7,TGTGCCAGCAGGACAGGGCACTCCTACGAGCAGTACTTC,CASRTGHSYEQYF
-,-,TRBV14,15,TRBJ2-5,TGTGCCAGCAGCCAAGCCACCAGGGGCTGGGAGACCCAGTACTTC,CASSQATRGWETQYF
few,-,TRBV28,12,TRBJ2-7,TGTGCCAGCAGTTTATCTAGGTACGAGCAGTACTTC,CASSLSRYEQYF
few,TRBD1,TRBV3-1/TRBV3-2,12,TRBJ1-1,TGTGCCAGCAGCCTCCGACAGGGCGAAGCTTTCTTT,CASSLRQGEAFF
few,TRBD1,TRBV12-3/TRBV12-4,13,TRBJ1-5,TGTGCCAGCAGTTCTGGGACAGCCTGGGCCCAGCATTTT,CASSSGTAWAQHF
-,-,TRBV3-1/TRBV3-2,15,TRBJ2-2,TGTGCCAGCAGTGCCAGGGACCACCACACCGGGGAGCTGTTTTTT,CASSARDHHTGELFF